This T cell receptor beta chain came from a study of cytomegalovirus exposure and HLA in healthy donors. Turning to this clone: What it binds is unknown.

PCR used 60 Vbeta primers and 13 Jbeta primers. The data were produced by immunoSEQ multiplex PCR, yet TCRdb's version contains in-frame clones alone and is incomplete. In the table there are about 140,000 clones, approximately 78% of which are singletons. The CDR3 contains 13 residues. The V gene's germline CDR1 is SGHVS and CDR2 FNYEAQ. The junction had 2 bases not matched to a gene; V was cut back by 0 bases and J by 7 bases. Study outcomes and limitations: In a later analysis, specific HLA alleles were associated with 15,000 to 20,000 TCR beta sequences at a 0.05 false discovery rate. Reportedly, fewer N-insertions than the 666-donor mean appeared in an Asian-associated ancestry cluster in a later analysis.

Sequencing used PBMCs. This sequence originates from a woman aged 45-60 years in good health and CMV-seropositive. V is TRBV7-6 and J is TRBJ1-1, with TRBD1 matching over 7 bases. The chain's CDR3 is CASSLARQGEAFF. The CDR3 DNA reads TGTGCCAGCAGCTTAGCGAGACAGGGTGAAGCTTTCTTT.